This T cell receptor beta chain emerged from a study of PD-1 blockade in classical Hodgkin lymphoma (dated by TCRdb to the early 2020s). Looking at the study overall: Nivolumab dosing was 3 mg/kg intravenously every 2 weeks, continuing until either disease progression or unacceptable toxicity. The study used CyTOF and TCR beta sequencing to define a peripheral blood immune signature of response to PD-1 blockade in classical Hodgkin lymphoma.

What this sample's time point label stands for: cycle 1 day 1 (C1D1), immediately before nivolumab initiation. Relapse after autologous stem cell transplantation had occurred in all trial patients, and cohorts A, B and C were distinguished by prior brentuximab vedotin exposure. A total of under 70 patients with relapsed/refractory classical Hodgkin lymphoma made up the trial cohort, and each patient's best overall response was complete response, partial response or progressive disease. In the multi-cohort phase II CheckMate 205 trial, trial patients received single-agent nivolumab. An independent review committee assessed best overall response by applying the 2007 International Working Group response criteria. Trial PBMCs were collected immediately before nivolumab initiation (C1D1) and during therapy at cycle 2 day 1 and cycle 4 day 1. Peripheral blood was collected in 8 mL Vacutainer Cell Preparation Tubes, from which PBMCs were isolated by centrifugation and then cryopreserved.

This clone was observed a single time. Its cognate antigen has yet to be identified. No per-base quality is available; no much larger clone lies one base away. The Qiagen DNeasy kit was used to extract genomic DNA from unsorted PBMCs and from the negatively selected CD4+ and CD8+ fractions. TCR beta CDR3 regions were amplified by immunoSEQ multiplex PCR using primers annealing to V and J segments. A synthetic immune receptor repertoire was used to minimize amplification bias, and remaining bias was computationally removed after sequencing. From the authors' description of their analysis: Repertoire diversity was quantified as the Shannon entropy index using custom Python scripts. Unsorted, CD4+ and CD8+ repertoires were analyzed separately, except in combined analyses where CD4+ and CD8+ sequences were merged in silico. Clonal expansion was defined as at least a 2-fold frequency increase after treatment relative to C1D1, with a pseudocount of 0.5 for undetected baseline clones. Clones with 0 or 1 copy at C1D1 were classified as singleton clones, and clones with 2 or more copies were classified as non-singleton clones. By matching protein sequences in sorted samples from the same patient, clones expanded in unsorted samples were annotated as CD4+, CD8+ or unknown. Diversity changes from C1D1 to C4D1 were tested in paired samples using Wilcoxon tests. Held by TCRdb, this immuneACCESS table contains in-frame sequences only and omits some clones. Under half of the omission traces to an unresolved V gene where checked; the cause of the rest is unknown. V and J calls and clone size are given by that table; D and trimming were obtained from the DNA. The sample table contains approximately 70,000 clones; only one count was recorded for around 93% of them. The ten largest clonotypes hold under 9.5% of the sample.

Findings and caveats that apply to the study as a whole: Among trial patients, those achieving complete response had baseline diversity similar to that of newly diagnosed patients, while diversity was significantly lower in partial responders and progressors. Diversity was lower in patients who began nivolumab less than 1 year after ASCT, so these patients were left out of later analyses to avoid confounding by immune reconstitution. Baseline TCR diversity was reported as lower in newly diagnosed patients than in healthy donors, and lower still in relapsed/refractory patients. By C4D1, a significant rise was seen in CD4+ TCR diversity but not in CD8+ TCR diversity (p=0.0027 vs p=0.16), and the rise was most apparent among complete responders (p=0.02). Only a single clinical trial cohort was studied, and what caused the repertoire differences, possibly disease activity or prior therapy, remained undefined.

The sample here was peripheral blood mononuclear cells (PBMCs), taken at baseline. The sequence derives from a human donor with classical Hodgkin lymphoma.

CDR3 reads: CASSFSRRLTQYF. The sequenced DNA is TGTGCCAGCAGCTTTTCTCGAAGGCTGACCCAGTACTTC. The chain joins TRBV7-2 to TRBJ2-5, with the D gene not confidently named. V is shortened by 3 bases, J by 7 bases, and the region joining them spans 12 bases. For CDR1 and CDR2, the germline V gene lists SGHTA and FQGNSA. The CDR3, cysteine through phenylalanine, is 13 amino acids long. CDR3 DNA is the only sequence kept; it has 39 bases, read in frame from the first base.